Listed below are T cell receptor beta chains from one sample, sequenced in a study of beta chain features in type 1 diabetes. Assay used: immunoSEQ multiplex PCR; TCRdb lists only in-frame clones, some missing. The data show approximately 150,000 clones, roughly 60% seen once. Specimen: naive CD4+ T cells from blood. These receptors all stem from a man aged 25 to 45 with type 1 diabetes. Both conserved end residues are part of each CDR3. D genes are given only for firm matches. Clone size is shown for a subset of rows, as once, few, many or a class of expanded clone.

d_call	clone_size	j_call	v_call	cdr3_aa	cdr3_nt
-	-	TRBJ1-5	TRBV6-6	CASRDSNQPQHF	TGTGCCAGCAGGGATAGCAATCAGCCCCAGCATTTT
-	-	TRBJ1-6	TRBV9	CASSVLEGPNSPLHF	TGTGCCAGCAGCGTATTGGAAGGCCCCAATTCACCCCTCCACTTT
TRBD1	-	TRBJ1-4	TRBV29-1	CSVIKGGSGKLFF	TGCAGCGTAATCAAAGGGGGCAGTGGAAAACTGTTTTTT
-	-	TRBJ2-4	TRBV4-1	CASSQDRSKAKNIQYF	TGCGCCAGCAGCCAAGATCGCTCTAAAGCCAAAAACATTCAGTACTTC
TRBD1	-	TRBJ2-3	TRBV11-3	CASSPGTGLMDTQYF	TGTGCCAGCAGCCCCGGGACAGGGTTGATGGATACGCAGTATTTT
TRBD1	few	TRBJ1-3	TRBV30	CAYDRAGNTIYF	TGTGCCTACGACAGGGCTGGAAACACCATATATTTT
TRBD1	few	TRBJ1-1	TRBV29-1	CSAVQGDLRTEAFF	TGCAGCGCTGTACAGGGGGATCTTCGCACTGAAGCTTTCTTT
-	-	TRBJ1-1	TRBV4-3	CASSPLPRLMNTEAFF	TGCGCCAGCAGCCCCTTACCTCGGCTTATGAACACTGAAGCTTTCTTT
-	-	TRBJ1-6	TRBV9	CASSSSRASNPPLHF	TGTGCCAGCAGCTCATCCAGGGCCTCCAATCCACCCCTCCACTTT
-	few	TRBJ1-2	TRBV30	CACHGYTF	TGTGCCTGCCATGGCTACACCTTC
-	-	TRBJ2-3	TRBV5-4	CASSHQGSGPDTQYF	TGTGCCAGCAGCCACCAGGGCTCGGGCCCAGATACGCAGTATTTT
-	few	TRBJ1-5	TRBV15	CATSSGSIVEGQPQHF	TGTGCCACCAGCTCAGGCTCCATAGTCGAAGGGCAGCCCCAGCATTTT
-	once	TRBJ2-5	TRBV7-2	CASSLSSGQETQYF	TGTGCCAGCAGCTTATCCAGCGGCCAAGAGACCCAGTACTTC
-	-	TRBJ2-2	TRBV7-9	CASTSANTGELFF	TGTGCCAGCACAAGTGCGAACACCGGGGAGCTGTTTTTT
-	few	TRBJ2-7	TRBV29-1	CSASWGRKTYEQYF	TGCAGCGCCAGTTGGGGACGGAAAACCTACGAGCAGTACTTC
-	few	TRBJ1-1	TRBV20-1	CSASSSEAFF	TGCAGTGCTAGTTCCTCTGAAGCTTTCTTT
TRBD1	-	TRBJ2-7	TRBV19	CASSSPTGANSYEQYF	TGTGCCAGTAGTTCCCCGACAGGGGCAAACTCCTACGAGCAGTACTTC
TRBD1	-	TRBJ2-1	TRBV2	CASSGDRGFRSEQFF	TGTGCCAGCAGCGGAGACAGGGGATTTCGGAGTGAGCAGTTCTTC
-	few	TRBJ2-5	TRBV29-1	CSVLAGSETQYF	TGCAGCGTTTTGGCAGGGTCGGAGACCCAGTACTTC
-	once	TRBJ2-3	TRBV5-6	CASSGMDGSTDTQYF	TGTGCCAGCAGCGGAATGGACGGTAGCACAGATACGCAGTATTTT
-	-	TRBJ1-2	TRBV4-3	CASSQDRDVAGGYTF	TGCGCCAGCAGCCAAGATAGGGACGTCGCTGGCGGCTACACCTTC
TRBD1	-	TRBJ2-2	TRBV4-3	CASSQMAGTDLTGELFF	TGCGCCAGCAGCCAGATGGCCGGGACAGACCTTACCGGGGAGCTGTTTTTT
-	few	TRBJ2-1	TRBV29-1	CSTLVPNEQFF	TGCAGCACCCTAGTGCCCAATGAGCAGTTCTTC
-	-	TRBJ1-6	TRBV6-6	CASSTTGRGGDSPLHF	TGTGCCAGCAGCACGACGGGGCGCGGCGGGGATTCACCCCTCCACTTT
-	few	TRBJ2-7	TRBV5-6	CASSLPAREQYF	TGTGCCAGCAGCTTACCGGCTCGCGAGCAGTACTTC
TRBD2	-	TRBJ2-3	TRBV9	CASSGTSQIPQYF	TGTGCCAGCAGCGGGACTAGCCAAATTCCCCAGTATTTT
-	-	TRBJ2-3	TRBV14	CASSQGVGTDTQYF	TGTGCCAGCAGCCAAGGAGTCGGGACAGATACGCAGTATTTT
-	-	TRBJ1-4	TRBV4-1	CASSQDERLSLKLFF	TGCGCCAGCAGCCAAGATGAGCGGCTCAGTTTAAAGCTGTTTTTT
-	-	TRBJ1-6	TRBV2	CASRGPPAVGVHF	TGTGCCAGCAGGGGACCCCCGGCAGTTGGAGTCCACTTT
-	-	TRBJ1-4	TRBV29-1	CSVAGQANEKLFF	TGCAGCGTCGCGGGACAAGCTAATGAAAAACTGTTTTTT
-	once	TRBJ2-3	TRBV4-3	CASSKQQGADTQYF	TGCGCCAGCAGCAAGCAACAGGGTGCAGATACGCAGTATTTT
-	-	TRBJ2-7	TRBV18	CASSDSYEQYF	TGTGCCAGCTCAGACTCCTACGAGCAGTACTTC
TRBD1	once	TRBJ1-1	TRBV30	CAWADRPNTEAFF	TGTGCCTGGGCGGACAGGCCGAACACTGAAGCTTTCTTT
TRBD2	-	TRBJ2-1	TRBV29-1	CSVTSGGPLTEQFF	TGCAGCGTTACTAGCGGGGGCCCGCTGACTGAGCAGTTCTTC
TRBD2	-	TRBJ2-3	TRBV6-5	CASSSSGGADTQYF	TGTGCCAGCAGTTCAAGCGGGGGGGCAGATACGCAGTATTTT
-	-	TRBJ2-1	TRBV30	CAWSVQGINEQFF	TGTGCCTGGAGTGTACAGGGCATCAATGAGCAGTTCTTC
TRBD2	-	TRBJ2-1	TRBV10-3	CATRVAGADNEQFF	TGTGCCACCCGGGTAGCGGGGGCAGACAATGAGCAGTTCTTC
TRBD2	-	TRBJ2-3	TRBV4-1	CASSQDNIAGVTTDTQYF	TGCGCCAGCAGCCAAGATAATATAGCGGGGGTTACCACAGATACGCAGTATTTT
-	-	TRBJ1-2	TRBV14	CAIPEGHGYGYTF	TGTGCCATCCCGGAGGGGCACGGCTATGGCTACACCTTC
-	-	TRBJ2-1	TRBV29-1	CSVARGGPVRNEQFF	TGCAGCGTTGCCCGAGGAGGTCCAGTCCGCAATGAGCAGTTCTTC
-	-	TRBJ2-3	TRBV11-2	CASSLEGGGTDTQYF	TGTGCCAGCAGCTTAGAGGGCGGGGGCACAGATACGCAGTATTTT
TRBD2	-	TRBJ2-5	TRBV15	CATRFGGGTEETQYF	TGTGCCACCCGGTTTGGCGGGGGGACCGAAGAGACCCAGTACTTC
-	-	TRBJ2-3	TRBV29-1	CSVRGHGTDTQYF	TGCAGCGTTCGGGGACACGGAACAGATACGCAGTATTTT